The present entry profiles one T cell receptor (beta chain) with its context. The antigen remains undetermined. Sequencing used immunoSEQ multiplex PCR; TCRdb keeps in-frame clones, though not all of them. Here the sample spans fewer than 40,000 clones, over 70% being singletons. This record comes from a study of T cell clonotyping in hematopoietic cell transplantation. This CDR3 has 14 amino acids. With 6 bases clipped from V and 5 bases from J, the junction kept 9 bases outside the gene matches. CDR1 is LNHDA and CDR2 is SQIVND in the germline V gene (reference sequence). Findings and caveats of the study: Recipient TCR diversity dropped after transplant; expanded clonotypes rose from day 30 to 180. CD4 and CD8 repertoire contributions could not be separated without sorting. Broader posttransplant TCR repertoire diversity was predicted by graft donor and pretransplant recipient Inverse Simpson Index values. At the given depth, recipient repertoires were over 95% de novo clonotypes.

The origin of this receptor is a woman aged 35 to 49 in good health. Some clones in this sample may be carry-over from other donors' samples. Sequencing was done on a sample of peripheral blood mononuclear cells. The V and J genes are TRBV19 and TRBJ2-7; 8 bases are a match to TRBD2. The DNA of the CDR3 is TGTGCCAGTAGCCTTAGCGGGAATAGAGACGAGCAGTACTTC. It translates to CASSLSGNRDEQYF.